This record looks at one T cell receptor (beta chain) sequence and its context. Its cognate antigen is unknown. The data belong to a study of T cell repertoires in aging, cancer and after chemotherapy. Study-wide background: Some 9.4 million TCR reads made up the full dataset.

TRB rearrangements spanning V, D and J were amplified using mixed TRB-A/B primers. Each CDR3 protein is one row after TCRdb ran MiXCR on the multiplex PCR reads. The sample yields 13,000 or so distinct CDR3 sequences, around 23% seen once. Notes on the study in general: Rebound thymic output was suggested by rising median generation probability during chemotherapy in each cancer cohort.

The CDR3 is 14 amino acids. V gave up 4 bases and J gave up 4 bases; unmatched junction bases: 5. Amplification of TCR beta used genomic DNA extracted from peripheral blood. This chain uses TRBV5-3 with TRBJ2-7; 10 nucleotides match TRBD1. TRBV5-3 has ORF status, its function being uncertain. Specimen: blood. The sequence derives from a human donor in good health. The CDR3 DNA reads as TGTGCCAGAAGCCCGGGACAGGGGTGGTACGAGCAGTACTTC. This codes for CARSPGQGWYEQYF.